A selection of T cell receptor beta chains follows, all from one sample in a study of blood T cell repertoires in COVID-19. Clones were read by immunoSEQ multiplex PCR, and TCRdb kept only the in-frame ones, dropping some. The sample consists of about 520,000 clones, approximately 85% of them appearing once. Sequences were obtained from peripheral blood. The source is a human donor in a cohort sampled during active COVID-19. Each CDR3 is given without its conserved first and last residue.

TRBJ2-1 | TRBV19 | ASSSGRAYEQF
TRBJ1-1 | TRBV9 | ASSADQDSDESEAF
TRBJ2-7 | TRBV18 | ASSPQVGQSYEQY
TRBJ2-2 | TRBV5-1 | ASSLQPTGTGELF
TRBJ2-5 | TRBV11-2 | ASSLDRVWETQY
TRBJ1-4 | TRBV7-8 | ASSPSGQGYEKLF
TRBJ2-3 | TRBV5-1 | ASSLWTLGTAKSDTQY
TRBJ2-3 | TRBV19 | ASSPREGYTDTQY
TRBJ1-2 | TRBV6-2/TRBV6-3 | ASSSGQGIVYGYT
TRBJ2-2 | TRBV19 | ASSPRQFTGELF
TRBJ1-6 | TRBV28 | ASRKQGANSPLH
TRBJ1-1 | TRBV29-1 | SVAAGGNTEAF
TRBJ1-1 | TRBV15 | ATSRGGDTEAF
TRBJ1-2 | TRBV5-1 | ASSPIQGYNYGYT
TRBJ2-7 | TRBV6-5 | ATEKLGVYEQY
TRBJ2-3 | TRBV9 | ASSVGRSSGRARGDTQY
TRBJ2-1 | TRBV7-3 | ASSSSANNYNEQF
TRBJ1-1 | TRBV29-1 | SVDQGINTEAF
TRBJ1-1 | TRBV30 | AWTLRLNTEAF
TRBJ1-1 | TRBV5-1 | ASSLDLTNTEAF
TRBJ1-2 | TRBV12-3/TRBV12-4 | ASSIRGYGYT
TRBJ2-7 | TRBV7-9 | ASSRVDYEQY
TRBJ2-7 | TRBV7-2 | ASSLQGIMGEQY
TRBJ2-5 | TRBV18 | ASSPRPGVQETQY
TRBJ2-7 | TRBV23-1 | ASSQVGQGPYEQY
TRBJ2-1 | TRBV7-2 | ASSLALGRRNEQF
TRBJ2-7 | TRBV18 | ASSPSTGTSYEQY
TRBJ2-3 | TRBV7-3 | ASSLWRAGRDTQY
TRBJ1-6 | TRBV6-6 | ASSYSGRNSPLH
TRBJ2-1 | TRBV30 | AWSGVGRDEQF
TRBJ2-1 | TRBV9 | ASSPTDPGEQF
TRBJ2-2 | TRBV7-3 | ASSSTGDNTGELF
TRBJ2-1 | TRBV27 | ASSPSRGSYNEQF
TRBJ1-4 | TRBV4-3 | ASSQDTREKLF
TRBJ1-4 | TRBV19 | ASCPGQVEKLF
TRBJ2-1 | TRBV6-4 | ASGSLAIDEQF
TRBJ1-1 | TRBV27 | ASSFSSGNGAF
TRBJ1-4 | TRBV15 | ATSPRQSSNEKLF
TRBJ1-5 | TRBV6-1 | ASSEGVVGAEPQH
TRBJ2-3 | TRBV6-5 | ASSYPVATTDTQY
TRBJ2-1 | TRBV30 | AWSGPPGNEQF
TRBJ1-6 | TRBV19 | ASTTRDSSYNSPLH
TRBJ1-2 | TRBV5-4 | ASSLDRGAYGYT
TRBJ1-6 | TRBV6-6 | ASSFLSFRGNSPLH
TRBJ1-2 | TRBV28 | ASSSRGRRGYT
TRBJ2-7 | TRBV6-2/TRBV6-3 | ASSHPVLSYEQY
TRBJ2-5 | TRBV7-2 | ASNARLQETQY
TRBJ1-5 | TRBV15 | ATSRVGTGGNQPQH
TRBJ2-2 | TRBV7-9 | ASSLSSGGNTGELF
TRBJ2-3 | TRBV21-1 | ASSNGQDSLDTQY